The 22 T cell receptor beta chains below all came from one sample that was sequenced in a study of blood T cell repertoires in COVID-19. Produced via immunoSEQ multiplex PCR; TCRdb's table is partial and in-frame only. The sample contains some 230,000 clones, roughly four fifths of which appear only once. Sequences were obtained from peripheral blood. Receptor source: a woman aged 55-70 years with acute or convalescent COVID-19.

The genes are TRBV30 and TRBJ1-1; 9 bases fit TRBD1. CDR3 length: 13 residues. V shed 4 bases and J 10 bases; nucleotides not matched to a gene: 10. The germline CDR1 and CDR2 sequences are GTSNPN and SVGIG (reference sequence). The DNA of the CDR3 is TGTGCCTGGATGCCTCGGGGGACAGGGAGAGCTTTCTTT. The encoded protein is CAWMPRGTGRAFF. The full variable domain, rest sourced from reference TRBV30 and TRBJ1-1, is SQTIHQWPATLVQPVGSPLSLECTVEGTSNPNLYWYRQAAGRGLQLLFYSVGIGQISSEVPQNLSASRPQDRQFILSSKKLLLSDSGFYLCAWMPRGTGRAFFGQGTRLTVV.

The CDR3 sequence: CASSHGLAGGGNIQYF. DNA of the CDR3: TGTGCCAGCAGCCATGGCCTAGCGGGGGGCGGGAACATTCAGTACTTC. The chain uses TRBV3-1 (or the pseudogene TRBV3-2) and TRBJ2-4; 11 bases are shared with TRBD2. Germline V CDR1 and CDR2: LGHDT, YNNKEL (reference sequence). This CDR3 has 16 residues. The ends lost 3 bases at V and 7 bases at J; junction bases unmatched: 8.

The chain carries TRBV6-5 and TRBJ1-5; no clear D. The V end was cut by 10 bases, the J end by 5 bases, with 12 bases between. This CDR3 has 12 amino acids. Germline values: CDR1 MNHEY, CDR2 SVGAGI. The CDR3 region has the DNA TGTGCCACTATGAGGAGGGATCAGCCCCAGCATTTT. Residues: CATMRRDQPQHF.

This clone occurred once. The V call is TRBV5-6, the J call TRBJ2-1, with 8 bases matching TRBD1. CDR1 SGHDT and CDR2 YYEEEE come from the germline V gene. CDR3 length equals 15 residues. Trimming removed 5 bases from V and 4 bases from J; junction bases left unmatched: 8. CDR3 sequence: CASSQDRVSYNEQFF. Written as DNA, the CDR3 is TGTGCCAGCAGTCAGGACAGGGTCTCATACAATGAGCAGTTCTTC.

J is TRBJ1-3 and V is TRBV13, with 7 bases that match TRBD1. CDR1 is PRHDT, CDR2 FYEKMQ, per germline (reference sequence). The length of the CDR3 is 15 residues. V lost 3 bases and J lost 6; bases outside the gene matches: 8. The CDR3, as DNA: TGTGCCAGCAGCTTTGACACCGGGACAGCAAACACCATATATTTT. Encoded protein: CASSFDTGTANTIYF.

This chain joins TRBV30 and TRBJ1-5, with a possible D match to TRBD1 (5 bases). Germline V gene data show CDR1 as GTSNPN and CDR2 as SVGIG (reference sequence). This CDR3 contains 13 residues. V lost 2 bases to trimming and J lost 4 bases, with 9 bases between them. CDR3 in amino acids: CAWSSRENQPQHF. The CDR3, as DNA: TGTGCCTGGAGTAGCAGGGAAAATCAGCCCCAGCATTTT.

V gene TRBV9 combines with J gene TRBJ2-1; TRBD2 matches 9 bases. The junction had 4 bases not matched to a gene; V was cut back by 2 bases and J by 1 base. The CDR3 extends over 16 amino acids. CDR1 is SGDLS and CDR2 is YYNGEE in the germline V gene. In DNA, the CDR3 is TGTGCCAGCAGCGTTAGCGGGGGACTTTCCTACAATGAGCAGTTCTTC. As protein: CASSVSGGLSYNEQFF.

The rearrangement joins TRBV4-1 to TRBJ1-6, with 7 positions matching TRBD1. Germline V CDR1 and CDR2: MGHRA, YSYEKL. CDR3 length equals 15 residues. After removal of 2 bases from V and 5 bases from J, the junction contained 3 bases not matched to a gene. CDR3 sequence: CASSQKGQNNSPLHF. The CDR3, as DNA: TGCGCCAGCAGCCAAAAGGGACAGAATAATTCACCCCTCCACTTT.

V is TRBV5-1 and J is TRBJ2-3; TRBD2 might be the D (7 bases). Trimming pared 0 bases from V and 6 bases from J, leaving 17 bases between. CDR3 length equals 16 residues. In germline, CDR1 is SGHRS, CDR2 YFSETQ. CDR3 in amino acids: CASSLGLAGAADTQYF. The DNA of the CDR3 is TGCGCCAGCAGCTTGGGGCTGGCGGGGGCCGCCGATACGCAGTATTTT.

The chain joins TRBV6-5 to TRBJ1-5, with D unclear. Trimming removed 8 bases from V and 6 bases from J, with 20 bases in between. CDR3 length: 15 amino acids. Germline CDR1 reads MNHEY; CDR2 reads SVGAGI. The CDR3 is CASHTRVGSPQPQHF. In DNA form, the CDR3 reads TGTGCCAGCCACACGAGGGTGGGTTCCCCTCAGCCCCAGCATTTT.

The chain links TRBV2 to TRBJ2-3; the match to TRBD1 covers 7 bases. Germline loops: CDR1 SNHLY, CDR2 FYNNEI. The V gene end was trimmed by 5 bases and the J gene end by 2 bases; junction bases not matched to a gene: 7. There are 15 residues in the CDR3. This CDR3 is CASSKDRAVTDTQYF. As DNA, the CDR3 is TGTGCCAGCAGTAAAGACAGGGCAGTCACAGATACGCAGTATTTT. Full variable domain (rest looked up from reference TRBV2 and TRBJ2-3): EPEVTQTPSHQVTQMGQEVILRCVPISNHLYFYWYRQILGQKVEFLVSFYNNEISEKSEIFDDQFSVERPDGSNFTLKIRSTKLEDSAMYFCASSKDRAVTDTQYFGPGTRLTVL.

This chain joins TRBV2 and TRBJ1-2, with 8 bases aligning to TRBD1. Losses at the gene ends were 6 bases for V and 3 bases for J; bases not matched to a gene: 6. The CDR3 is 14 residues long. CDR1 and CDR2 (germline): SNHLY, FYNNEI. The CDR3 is CASSPDRDHYGYTF. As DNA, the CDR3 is TGTGCCAGCAGCCCGGACAGGGATCACTATGGCTACACCTTC.

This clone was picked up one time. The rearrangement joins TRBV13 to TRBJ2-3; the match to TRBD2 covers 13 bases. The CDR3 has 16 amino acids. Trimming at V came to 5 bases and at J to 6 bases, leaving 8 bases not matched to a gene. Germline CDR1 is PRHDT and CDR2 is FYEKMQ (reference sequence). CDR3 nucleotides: TGTGCCAGCAGCCCTCCGGGACTAGCGGGGAAGGATACGCAGTATTTT. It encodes CASSPPGLAGKDTQYF.

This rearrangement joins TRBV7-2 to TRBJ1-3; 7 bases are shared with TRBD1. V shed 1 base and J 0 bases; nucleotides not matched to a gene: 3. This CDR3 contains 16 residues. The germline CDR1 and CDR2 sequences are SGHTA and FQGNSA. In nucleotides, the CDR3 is TGTGCCAGCAGCTTAGGTACAGGGGTCTCTGGAAACACCATATATTTT. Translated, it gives CASSLGTGVSGNTIYF.

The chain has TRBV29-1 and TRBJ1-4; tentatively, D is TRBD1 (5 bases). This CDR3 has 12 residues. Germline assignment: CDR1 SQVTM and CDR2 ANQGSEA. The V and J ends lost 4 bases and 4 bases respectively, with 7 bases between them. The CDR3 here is CSVVGGNEKLFF. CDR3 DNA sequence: TGCAGCGTTGTCGGGGGTAATGAAAAACTGTTTTTT.

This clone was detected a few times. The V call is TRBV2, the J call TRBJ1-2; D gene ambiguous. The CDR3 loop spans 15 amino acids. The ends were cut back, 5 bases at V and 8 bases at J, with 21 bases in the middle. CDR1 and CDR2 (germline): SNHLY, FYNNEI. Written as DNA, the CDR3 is TGTGCCAGCAGTCTCGCGCAGGCTAGCTATTTAGGCTACACCTTC. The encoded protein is CASSLAQASYLGYTF.

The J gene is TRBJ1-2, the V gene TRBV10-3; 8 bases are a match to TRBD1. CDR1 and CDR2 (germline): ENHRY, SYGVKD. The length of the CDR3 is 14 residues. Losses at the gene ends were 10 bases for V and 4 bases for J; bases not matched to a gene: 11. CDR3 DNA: TGTGCCACGAGCATAGGACAGGGTGCCTATGGCTACACCTTC. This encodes CATSIGQGAYGYTF.

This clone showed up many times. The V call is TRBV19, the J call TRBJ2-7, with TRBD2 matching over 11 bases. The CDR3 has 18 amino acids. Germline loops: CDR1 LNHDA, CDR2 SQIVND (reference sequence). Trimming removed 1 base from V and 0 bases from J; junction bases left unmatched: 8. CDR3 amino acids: CASSIASSGGADSYEQYF. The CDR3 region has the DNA TGTGCCAGTAGTATAGCCAGTAGCGGGGGGGCCGACTCCTACGAGCAGTACTTC.

The CDR3 here is CASSITALTEAFF. DNA for the CDR3: TGTGCCAGTAGTATCACAGCTCTAACTGAAGCTTTCTTT. The chain combines TRBV19 with TRBJ1-1; unclear D gene. V dropped 3 bases and J dropped 5 bases, with 10 bases sitting between them. Germline lookup yields CDR1 LNHDA and CDR2 SQIVND (reference sequence). The CDR3 has 13 amino acids.

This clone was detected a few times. CDR3: CASSTGTVNTEAFF. The DNA of the CDR3 is TGTGCCAGCAGTACCGGGACAGTGAACACTGAAGCTTTCTTT. V gene TRBV2 combines with J gene TRBJ1-1, with 7 bases that match TRBD1. This CDR3 contains 14 residues. Germline CDR1 reads SNHLY; CDR2 reads FYNNEI. J was trimmed by 0 bases and V by 5 bases; bases with no gene match: 3.

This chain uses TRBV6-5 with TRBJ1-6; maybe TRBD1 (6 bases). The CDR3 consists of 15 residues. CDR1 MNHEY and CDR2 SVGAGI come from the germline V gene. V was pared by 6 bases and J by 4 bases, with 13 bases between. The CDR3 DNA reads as TGTGCCAGCAGGGCTCCACAGGGTTATAATTCACCCCTCCACTTT. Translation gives CASRAPQGYNSPLHF.

This chain's CDR3 is CASSMGGAGVTEAFF. As DNA, the CDR3 is TGTGCCAGTAGTATGGGAGGGGCAGGGGTCACTGAAGCTTTCTTT. This chain links TRBV19 with TRBJ1-1, with TRBD1 as a possible D gene (6 bases). There are 15 residues in the CDR3. Germline-derived CDR1 and CDR2 are LNHDA and SQIVND (reference sequence). V was pared by 3 bases and J by 4 bases, with 15 bases between.